This T cell receptor (beta chain) stems from a study of blood T cell repertoires in COVID-19. This clone came up a few times. Sequencing was performed with immunoSEQ multiplex PCR; in TCRdb, only in-frame clones are kept and a portion is missing. The sample has roughly 68,000 clones, about 81% seen once. This TCR was sampled from a human donor in a cohort sampled during active COVID-19. Sample: peripheral blood.

CDR3 sequence: CASSEAIVAPGSGRDTQYF. The CDR3 DNA is TGTGCCAGCAGTGAAGCGATAGTGGCCCCCGGGAGTGGCAGGGATACGCAGTATTTT. J is TRBJ2-3 and V is TRBV6-1; possible D gene TRBD2, 6 bases. Germline V CDR1 and CDR2: MNHNS, SASEGT. V lost 0 bases and J lost 6, with 25 bases in between. The CDR3 totals 19 residues.